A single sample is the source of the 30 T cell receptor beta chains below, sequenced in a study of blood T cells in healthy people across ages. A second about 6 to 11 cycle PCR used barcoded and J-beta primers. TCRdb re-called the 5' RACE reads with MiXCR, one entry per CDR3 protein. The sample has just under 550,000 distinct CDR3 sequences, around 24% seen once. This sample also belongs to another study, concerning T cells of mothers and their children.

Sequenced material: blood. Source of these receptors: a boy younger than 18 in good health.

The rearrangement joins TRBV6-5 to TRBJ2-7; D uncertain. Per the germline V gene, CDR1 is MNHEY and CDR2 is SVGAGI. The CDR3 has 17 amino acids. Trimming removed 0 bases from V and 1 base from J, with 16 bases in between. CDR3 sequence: CASSYSFRAPASYEQYF. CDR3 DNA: TGTGCCAGCAGTTACTCGTTCCGAGCACCGGCATCCTACGAGCAGTACTTC.

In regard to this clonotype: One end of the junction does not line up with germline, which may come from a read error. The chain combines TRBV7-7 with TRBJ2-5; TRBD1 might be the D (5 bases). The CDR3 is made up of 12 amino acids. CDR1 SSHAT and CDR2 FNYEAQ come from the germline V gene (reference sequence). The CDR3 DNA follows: TGTGCTAGCAGCTTAGGGGTGGGGACCCAGTACTTC. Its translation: CASSLGVGTQYF.

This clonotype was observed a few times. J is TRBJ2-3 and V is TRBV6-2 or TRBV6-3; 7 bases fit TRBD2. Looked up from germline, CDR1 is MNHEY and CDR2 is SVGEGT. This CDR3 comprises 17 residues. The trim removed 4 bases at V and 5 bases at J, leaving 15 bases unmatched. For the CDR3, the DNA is TGTGCCAGCAGTTCCCCGCTGGCTAGCGGTCTAGTAGATACGCAGTATTTT. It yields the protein CASSSPLASGLVDTQYF.

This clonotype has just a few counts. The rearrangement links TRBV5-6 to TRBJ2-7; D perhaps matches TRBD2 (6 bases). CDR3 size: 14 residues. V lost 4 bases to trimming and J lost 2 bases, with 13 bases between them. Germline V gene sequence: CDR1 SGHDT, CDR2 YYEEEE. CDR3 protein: CASSRRLVPYEQYF. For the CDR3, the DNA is TGTGCCAGCAGCCGGAGACTAGTCCCCTACGAGCAGTACTTC.

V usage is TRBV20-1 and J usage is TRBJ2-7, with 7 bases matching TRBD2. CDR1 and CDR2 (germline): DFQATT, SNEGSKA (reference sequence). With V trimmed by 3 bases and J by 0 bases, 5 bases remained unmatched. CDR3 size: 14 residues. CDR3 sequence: CSASRRETSYEQYF. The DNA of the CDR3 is TGCAGTGCTAGCAGGCGGGAGACCTCCTACGAGCAGTACTTC.

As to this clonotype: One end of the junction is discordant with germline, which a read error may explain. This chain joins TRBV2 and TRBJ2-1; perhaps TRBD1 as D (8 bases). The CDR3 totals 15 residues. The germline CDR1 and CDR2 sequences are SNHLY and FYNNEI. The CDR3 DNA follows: TGCGCCAGCAGCCCGCTTTGGACAGGGAGGGATGAGCAGTTCTTC. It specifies CASSPLWTGRDEQFF.

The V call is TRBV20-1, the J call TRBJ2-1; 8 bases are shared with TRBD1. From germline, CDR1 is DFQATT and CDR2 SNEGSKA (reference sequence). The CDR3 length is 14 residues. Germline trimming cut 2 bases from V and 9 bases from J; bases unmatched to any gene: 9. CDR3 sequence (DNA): TGCAGTGCTAGAAGGACAGGGATAGGCGGTGAGCAGTTCTTC. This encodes CSARRTGIGGEQFF.

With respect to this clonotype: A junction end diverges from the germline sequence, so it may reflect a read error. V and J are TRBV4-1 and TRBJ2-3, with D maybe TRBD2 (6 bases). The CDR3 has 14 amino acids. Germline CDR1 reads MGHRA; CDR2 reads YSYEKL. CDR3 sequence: CASNQDPGGDTQYF. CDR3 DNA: TGCGCCAGCAACCAAGATCCTGGGGGGGATACGCAGTATTTT.

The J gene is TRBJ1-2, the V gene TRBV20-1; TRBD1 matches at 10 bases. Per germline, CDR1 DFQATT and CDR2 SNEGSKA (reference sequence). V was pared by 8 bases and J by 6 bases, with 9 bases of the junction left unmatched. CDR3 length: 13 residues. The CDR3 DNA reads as TGCAGTCCCTGGGACAGGGGCGTCGATGGCTACACCTTC. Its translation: CSPWDRGVDGYTF.

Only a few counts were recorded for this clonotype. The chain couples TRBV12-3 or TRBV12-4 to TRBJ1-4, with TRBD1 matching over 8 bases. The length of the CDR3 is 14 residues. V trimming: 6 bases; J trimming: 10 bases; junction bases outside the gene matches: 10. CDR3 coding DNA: TGTGCCAGCAGCAAGACAGGGGCGGGAGGAAAACTGTTTTTT. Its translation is CASSKTGAGGKLFF.

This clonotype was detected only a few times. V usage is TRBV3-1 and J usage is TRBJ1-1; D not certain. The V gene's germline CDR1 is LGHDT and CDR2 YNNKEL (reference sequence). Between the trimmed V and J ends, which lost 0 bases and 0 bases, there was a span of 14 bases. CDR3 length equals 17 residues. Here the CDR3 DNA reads TGTGCCAGCAGCCAAGATTTTCGACGTTACATGAACACTGAAGCTTTCTTT. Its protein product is CASSQDFRRYMNTEAFF.

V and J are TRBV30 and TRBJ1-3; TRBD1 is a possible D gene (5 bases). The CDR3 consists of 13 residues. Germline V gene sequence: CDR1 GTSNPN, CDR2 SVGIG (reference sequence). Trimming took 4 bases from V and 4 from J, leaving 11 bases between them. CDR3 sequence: CAWNRGEGNTIYF. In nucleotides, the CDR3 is TGTGCCTGGAACCGGGGGGAAGGAAACACCATATATTTT.

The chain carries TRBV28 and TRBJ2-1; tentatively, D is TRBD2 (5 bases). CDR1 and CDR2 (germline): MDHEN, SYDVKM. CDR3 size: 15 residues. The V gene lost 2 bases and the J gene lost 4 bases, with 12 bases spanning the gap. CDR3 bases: TGTGCCAGCAGTTTACGAGGGAAGCTGTACAATGAGCAGTTCTTC. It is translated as CASSLRGKLYNEQFF.

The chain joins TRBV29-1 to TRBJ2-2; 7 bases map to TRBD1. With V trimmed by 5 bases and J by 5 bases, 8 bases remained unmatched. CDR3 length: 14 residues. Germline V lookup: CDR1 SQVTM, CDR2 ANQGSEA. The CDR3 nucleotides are TGCAGCGTTTATTCCGGGACAGAAACCGGGGAGCTGTTTTTT. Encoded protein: CSVYSGTETGELFF.

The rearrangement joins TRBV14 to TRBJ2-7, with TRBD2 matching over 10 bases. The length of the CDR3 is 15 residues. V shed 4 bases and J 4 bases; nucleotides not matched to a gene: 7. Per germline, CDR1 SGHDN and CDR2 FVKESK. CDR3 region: CASSPLGTSAYEQYF. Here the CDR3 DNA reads TGTGCCAGCAGCCCTTTAGGGACTAGCGCGTACGAGCAGTACTTC.

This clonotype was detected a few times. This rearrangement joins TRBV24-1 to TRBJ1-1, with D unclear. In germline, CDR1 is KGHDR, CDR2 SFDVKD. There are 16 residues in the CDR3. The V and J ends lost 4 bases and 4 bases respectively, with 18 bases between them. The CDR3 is CATSDPSFILSTEAFF. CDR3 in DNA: TGTGCCACCAGTGACCCGAGTTTTATCTTATCCACTGAAGCTTTCTTT.

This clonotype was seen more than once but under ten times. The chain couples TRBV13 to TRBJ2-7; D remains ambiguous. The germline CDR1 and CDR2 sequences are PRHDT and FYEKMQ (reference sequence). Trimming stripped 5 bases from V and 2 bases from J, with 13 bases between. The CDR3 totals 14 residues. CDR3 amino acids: CASSPREVPYEQYF. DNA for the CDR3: TGTGCCAGCAGCCCCCGAGAGGTCCCCTACGAGCAGTACTTC.

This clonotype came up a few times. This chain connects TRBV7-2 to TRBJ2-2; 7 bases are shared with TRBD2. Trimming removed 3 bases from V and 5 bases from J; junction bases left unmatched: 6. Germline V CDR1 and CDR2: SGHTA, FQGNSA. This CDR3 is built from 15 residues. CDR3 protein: CASSLFGGGTGELFF. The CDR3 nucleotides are TGTGCCAGCAGCTTGTTTGGGGGAGGGACCGGGGAGCTGTTTTTT.

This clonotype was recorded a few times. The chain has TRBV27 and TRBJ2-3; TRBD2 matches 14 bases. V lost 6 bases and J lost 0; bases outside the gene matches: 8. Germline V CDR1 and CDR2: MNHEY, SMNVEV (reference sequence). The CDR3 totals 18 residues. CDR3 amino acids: CASRQGLAGVYSTDTQYF. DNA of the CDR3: TGTGCCAGCAGGCAGGGACTAGCGGGGGTATACAGCACAGATACGCAGTATTTT.

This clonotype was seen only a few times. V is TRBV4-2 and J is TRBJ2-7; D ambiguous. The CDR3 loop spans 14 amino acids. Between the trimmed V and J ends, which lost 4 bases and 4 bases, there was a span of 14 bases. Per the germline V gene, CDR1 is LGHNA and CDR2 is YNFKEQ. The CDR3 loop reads CASSRDGPFYEQYF. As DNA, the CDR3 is TGTGCCAGCAGCCGAGACGGCCCTTTTTACGAGCAGTACTTC.

The CDR3 region has the DNA TGCAGTCTCTCCGACCTAGCTCTCTACGAGCAGTACTTC. Protein product: CSLSDLALYEQYF. V usage is TRBV20-1 and J usage is TRBJ2-5; possible D gene TRBD2, 5 bases. The DNA matches TRBJ2-7 better at its end, which makes the J call doubtful. The CDR3 covers 13 residues. Per the germline V gene, CDR1 is DFQATT and CDR2 is SNEGSKA (reference sequence).

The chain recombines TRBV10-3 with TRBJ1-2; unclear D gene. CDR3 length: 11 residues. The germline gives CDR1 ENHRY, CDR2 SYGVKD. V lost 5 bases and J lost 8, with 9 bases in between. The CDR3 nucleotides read TGTGCCATCAGTAAGAATGGGGGCTACACCTTC. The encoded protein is CAISKNGGYTF.

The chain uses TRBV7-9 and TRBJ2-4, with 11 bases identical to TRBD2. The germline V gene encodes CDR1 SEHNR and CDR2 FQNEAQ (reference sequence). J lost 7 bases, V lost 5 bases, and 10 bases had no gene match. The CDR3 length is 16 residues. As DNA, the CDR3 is TGTGCCAGCAGCCGCCGGGGGGGACTAGCGGATAACATTCAGTACTTC. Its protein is CASSRRGGLADNIQYF.

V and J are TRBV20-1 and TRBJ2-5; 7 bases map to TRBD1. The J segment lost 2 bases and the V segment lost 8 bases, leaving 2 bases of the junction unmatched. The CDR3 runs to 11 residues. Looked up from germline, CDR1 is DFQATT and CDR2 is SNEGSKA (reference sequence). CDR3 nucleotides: TGCAGTACGACAGGGCAAGAGACCCAGTACTTC. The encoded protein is CSTTGQETQYF.

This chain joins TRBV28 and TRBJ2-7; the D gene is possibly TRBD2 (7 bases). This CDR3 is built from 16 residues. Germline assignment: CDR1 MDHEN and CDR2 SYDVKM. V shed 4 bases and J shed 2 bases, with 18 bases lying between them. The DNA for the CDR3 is TGTGCCAGCAGTTCCCACTCCGGGGGGCCAGCCTACGAGCAGTACTTC. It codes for CASSSHSGGPAYEQYF.

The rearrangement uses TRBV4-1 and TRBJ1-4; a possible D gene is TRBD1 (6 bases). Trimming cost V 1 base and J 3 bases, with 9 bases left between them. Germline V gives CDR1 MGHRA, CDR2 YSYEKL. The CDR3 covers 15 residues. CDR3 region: CASSQVRQANEKLFF. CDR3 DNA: TGCGCCAGCAGCCAAGTACGACAGGCTAATGAAAAACTGTTTTTT.

This CDR3 reads CSVARTDFPEKLFF. CDR3 DNA: TGCAGCGTTGCAAGGACCGATTTCCCCGAAAAACTGTTTTTT. V and J are TRBV29-1 and TRBJ1-4; D gene unclear. The V gene lost 4 bases and the J gene lost 8 bases, with 17 bases spanning the gap. The V gene's germline CDR1 is SQVTM and CDR2 ANQGSEA. The CDR3 extends over 14 amino acids.

In nucleotides, the CDR3 is TGTGCCAGCAGTGAAGCTGGCTTGGGCTCCTACAATGAGCAGTTCTTC. Protein sequence: CASSEAGLGSYNEQFF. The chain combines TRBV2 with TRBJ2-1; D remains ambiguous. The CDR3 runs to 16 residues. Germline V gene lookup returns CDR1 SNHLY and CDR2 FYNNEI. V was cut by 0 bases and J by 0 bases, with 9 bases left in between.

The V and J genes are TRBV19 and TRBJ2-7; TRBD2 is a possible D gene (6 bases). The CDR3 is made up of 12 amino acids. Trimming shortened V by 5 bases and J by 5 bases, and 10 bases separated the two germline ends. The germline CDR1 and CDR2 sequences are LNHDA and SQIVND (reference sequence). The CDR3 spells CASSDSSDEQYF. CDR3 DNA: TGTGCCAGTAGTGACTCTAGCGACGAGCAGTACTTC.

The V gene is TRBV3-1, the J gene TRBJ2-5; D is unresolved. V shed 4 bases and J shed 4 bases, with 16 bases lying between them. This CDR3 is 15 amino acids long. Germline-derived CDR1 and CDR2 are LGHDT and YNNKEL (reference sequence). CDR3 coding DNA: TGTGCCAGCAGCCCTATGGGCACCAAGGGAGAGACCCAGTACTTC. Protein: CASSPMGTKGETQYF.